This TCR beta chain was captured in a study of naive and memory T cell subsets. Two oligonucleotides, mixed equimolar, formed the beta constant-region primer covering TRBC1 and TRBC2. The ligated cDNA underwent four PCR rounds using SP2 and nested alpha and beta constant-region primers. The cDNA 3' end received a ligated single-stranded oligonucleotide carrying the SP2 primer and a 12-nucleotide UMI. TCRdb re-analysed the UMI-ligation and nested PCR reads in MiXCR, keeping a single row per CDR3 protein. The sample consists of about 99,000 distinct CDR3 sequences, about 15% of them appearing once. Overnight CMV lysate stimulation of fresh PBMCs defined donor CMV status by CD4+ IFNgamma. The V end was cut by 4 bases, the J end by 3 bases, with 16 bases between. CDR1 and CDR2 from the germline V gene are LNHDA and SQIVND (reference sequence). This CDR3 comprises 15 residues. In its sample, this clonotype was seen many times. What it binds is unknown.

Study conclusions and caveats: Especially in CD8 cells, naive repertoires contained a few larger clonotypes, possibly CD45RA-re-expressing memory cells. Over 85% of naive TCR sequences appeared only once, unlike memory subsets.

The chain is built from TRBV19 and TRBJ2-7, with TRBD1 as a possible D gene (6 bases). The specimen was naive CD8+ T cells from blood. This TCR came from a human donor in good health. Here the CDR3 reads CASSTHRDTIYEQYF. The CDR3 DNA follows: TGTGCCAGTAGTACCCACCGGGACACGATCTACGAGCAGTACTTC.